A selection of T cell receptor beta chains follows, all from one sample in a study of T cell repertoires in cytomegalovirus infection. MiXCR was run by TCRdb on the reads, yielding one entry per CDR3 protein. The sample includes roughly 80,000 distinct CDR3 sequences, about 40% of them seen just once. Which antigens these TCRs recognize remains unknown. Source: CD8+ T cells from cultured PBMCs, taken from culture after CMV antigen stimulation. These receptors originate from a human donor in good health (CMV status not recorded). Some clones in this sample may be carry-over from other donors' samples. Both conserved end residues are part of each CDR3. The order of the fields is V gene, D gene, J gene, clone size, CDR3 DNA, CDR3 protein. D genes are given only for firm matches. The size entry is marked missing in some rows and otherwise reads once, few, many or a size class.

TRBV4-3	.	TRBJ1-4	.	TGCGCCAGCAGCCTAGGACACCCTAATGAAAAACTGTTTTTT	CASSLGHPNEKLFF
TRBV9	.	TRBJ1-6	.	TGTGCCAGCAGCGTAGACGGGGACCCCCCATATGGTTCACCCCTCCACTTT	CASSVDGDPPYGSPLHF
TRBV7-9	TRBD2	TRBJ2-3	few	TGTGCCAGCAGCTTCGGGGGGGGTATGACAGATACGCAGTATTTT	CASSFGGGMTDTQYF
TRBV15	.	TRBJ2-3	.	TGTGCCACCAGCATAACCCTTGGGCAGGGAAGGTCAGATACGCAGTATTTT	CATSITLGQGRSDTQYF
TRBV10-3	TRBD1	TRBJ1-3	few	TGTGCCATCAGACCGACAGGGGGCGAGGGTTTTTTCTCTGGAAACACCATATATTTT	CAIRPTGGEGFFSGNTIYF
TRBV7-2	TRBD1	TRBJ2-1	.	TGTGCCAGCGGATACAGGGGATTTAGTGAGCAGTTCTTC	CASGYRGFSEQFF
TRBV4-1	.	TRBJ2-7	.	TGTGCCAGCAGCCAAGAATCAGGGACCTACGAGCAGTACTTC	CASSQESGTYEQYF
TRBV10-3	.	TRBJ2-7	.	TGTGCCATCAGTGGGGGCGCAGGCACTAACGGACCGATGGGCGAGCAGTACTTC	CAISGGAGTNGPMGEQYF
TRBV28	TRBD1	TRBJ2-7	few	TGTGCCACCCGAGGGACAGGGACGCCCTACGAGCAGTACTTC	CATRGTGTPYEQYF
TRBV19	.	TRBJ2-5	once	TGTGCCAGTAGTATCACACAGGGCCTCTTCGAGACCCAGTACTTC	CASSITQGLFETQYF
TRBV7-2	TRBD2	TRBJ2-5	.	TGTGCCAGCAGCCCCCCGGCGGGGGTTCGAGATGAACAAGAGACCCAGTACTTC	CASSPPAGVRDEQETQYF
TRBV6-2/TRBV6-3	TRBD1	TRBJ1-2	.	TGTGCCAGCAGTTACTCGATGGCAGGGGGCGTCTATGGCTACACCTTC	CASSYSMAGGVYGYTF
TRBV7-2	.	TRBJ2-7	.	TGTGCCAGCAGCTCCGGAATGGGCGAGCAGTACTTC	CASSSGMGEQYF
TRBV4-1	TRBD2	TRBJ2-3	.	TGCGCCAGCAGCCATGGAGCGGGGGGGCCAGATACGCAGTATTTT	CASSHGAGGPDTQYF
TRBV10-3	TRBD2	TRBJ2-7	.	TGTGCCATCCGTGCCGGGGCTAGCGGGGGCCTCTACGAGCAGTACTTC	CAIRAGASGGLYEQYF
TRBV6-5	TRBD1	TRBJ1-2	many	TGTGCCAGCAGACCCACAGGGGAAGAGGTCAATGGCTACACCTTC	CASRPTGEEVNGYTF
TRBV6-6	TRBD1	TRBJ2-1	.	TGTGCCAGCCAGGGACAGTACAATGAGCAGTTCTTC	CASQGQYNEQFF
TRBV6-5	TRBD2	TRBJ2-3	few	TGTGCCAGCAGTTTACTAGCGGGGGTGACAGATACGCAGTATTTT	CASSLLAGVTDTQYF
TRBV4-1	.	TRBJ2-7	few	TGCGCCAGCAGCCAAGAGGGTGGCATCTACGAGCAGTACTTC	CASSQEGGIYEQYF
TRBV4-1	TRBD1	TRBJ1-1	few	TGCGCCAGCAGCTTTACGACAGGGGGATTCTCCACTGAAGCTTTCTTT	CASSFTTGGFSTEAFF
TRBV7-8	.	TRBJ2-3	.	TGTGCCAGCGGGAACAGGGTGGGAGATACGCAGTATTTT	CASGNRVGDTQYF
TRBV2	TRBD2	TRBJ2-1	few	TGTGCCAGTATTCCGGGACTAGCGGGGGGGCCGGACAATGAGCAGTTCTTC	CASIPGLAGGPDNEQFF
TRBV7-9	.	TRBJ2-1	.	TGTGCCAGCAGCTTCCCACCTGACAGGCTCTCCTACAATGAGCAGTTCTTC	CASSFPPDRLSYNEQFF
TRBV19	.	TRBJ1-5	many	TGTGCCAGTAGCAACCTGTTGGCAGGGAGCAATCAGCCCCAGCATTTT	CASSNLLAGSNQPQHF
TRBV7-6	TRBD2	TRBJ2-3	few	TGTGCCAGCAGCTTACCGCGAGGCACCGGGACTAGCTCCGATACGCAGTATTTT	CASSLPRGTGTSSDTQYF
TRBV7-2	TRBD1	TRBJ2-1	few	TGTGCCAGCAGCCTCCGGACAGGGTCGAACAATGAGCAGTTCTTC	CASSLRTGSNNEQFF
TRBV7-4	TRBD2	TRBJ2-5	.	TGTGCCAGCACTTTTAGCGGGGAAGAGACCCAGTACTTC	CASTFSGEETQYF
TRBV7-9	TRBD1	TRBJ1-1	few	TGTGCCAGTGGACAGGGAAACACTGAAGCTTTCTTT	CASGQGNTEAFF
TRBV4-2	.	TRBJ2-7	.	TGTGCCAGCAGCCAAGGGCAGGCGCCCTACGAGCAGTACTTC	CASSQGQAPYEQYF
TRBV28	TRBD2	TRBJ2-1	few	TGTGCCAGCAGTTTCGGACTAGCGGGGGGGCTTATTGAGCAGTTCTTC	CASSFGLAGGLIEQFF
TRBV7-8	TRBD1	TRBJ2-3	.	TGTGCCAGCAGCTTAGGGGGGACAGGACCCACTAGCACAGATACGCAGTATTTT	CASSLGGTGPTSTDTQYF
TRBV12-3/TRBV12-4	.	TRBJ2-7	few	TGTGCCAGCATGGGAAGTACGTACGAGCAGTACTTC	CASMGSTYEQYF
TRBV6-2/TRBV6-3	TRBD1	TRBJ1-6	few	TGTGCCAGCAGTTACGGGACAGAAATAGCCTATAATTCACCCCTCCACTTT	CASSYGTEIAYNSPLHF
TRBV11-2	.	TRBJ1-4	.	TGTGCCAGCAGCTCACACCGGACCAATAAGGGTCTTAATGAAAAACTGTTTTTT	CASSSHRTNKGLNEKLFF
TRBV11-2	TRBD1	TRBJ2-2	.	TGTGCCAGCAGCTTTTGGGGACAGGACAGTTGGAACACCGGGGAGCTGTTTTTT	CASSFWGQDSWNTGELFF
TRBV15	.	TRBJ2-1	few	TGTGCCACCGGTGCGGGTGGGCCCTCCTACAATGAGCAGTTCTTC	CATGAGGPSYNEQFF
TRBV7-9	TRBD1	TRBJ2-7	.	TGTGCCAGCAGCTTAGAAGGTGGGACAGGGAGTGGCTCCGAGCAGTACTTC	CASSLEGGTGSGSEQYF
TRBV12-3/TRBV12-4	TRBD2	TRBJ2-5	many	TGTGCCAGCCGAACTAGCGGGGGCCGATTACGAGCTCAAGAGACCCAGTACTTC	CASRTSGGRLRAQETQYF
TRBV7-2	TRBD2	TRBJ2-2	few	TGTGCCAGCAGCTCCTTTGGGGGGGAGGTCGGGGAGCTGTTTTTT	CASSSFGGEVGELFF
TRBV6-2/TRBV6-3	.	TRBJ1-1	.	TGTGCCAGCAGTTACGCACAGGGTAACTCTGAAGCTTTCTTT	CASSYAQGNSEAFF
TRBV7-9	TRBD1	TRBJ1-2	few	TGTGCCAGCAGCCCCGACAGGGTCGGCTATGGCTACACCTTC	CASSPDRVGYGYTF
TRBV24-1	TRBD1	TRBJ2-5	.	TGTGCCACCAGTGACTGGCCGGGACAGGGGGAGGAGACCCAGTACTTC	CATSDWPGQGEETQYF
TRBV6-5	.	TRBJ1-4	few	TGTGCCAGCAGTTACACCTCAGCGGCGGGAGAAAAACTGTTTTTT	CASSYTSAAGEKLFF
TRBV6-1	.	TRBJ1-2	few	TGTGCCAGCATCCTCGGGGACTATGGCTACACCTTC	CASILGDYGYTF